In this sample, the clone carrying this T cell receptor (beta chain) turned up many times. Its antigen is as yet unknown. Losses at the gene ends were 3 bases for V and 10 bases for J; bases not matched to a gene: 14. This CDR3 has 15 residues. Germline CDR1 and CDR2: MDHEN and SYDVKM. Building the TCR beta libraries relied on iRepertoire HTBI primers, and CDR3 regions underwent Arm-PCR. TCRdb reprocessed the multiplex PCR reads with MiXCR, giving one entry per CDR3 protein. The data show roughly 420,000 distinct CDR3 sequences, with roughly 17% seen just once and 9.5% to 12% held by the top ten. This entry belongs to a study of regulatory T cells in long-lasting Graves disease. Study results and caveats: Newly diagnosed Graves' patients exceeded persistent ones in TCR diversity.

Noted time point: newly diagnosed GD, antithyroid drugs for less than 3 months. Extracted PBMC RNA gave rise to the TCR library. These records were also assigned to another study, of T cells in Graves' hyperthyroidism and ophthalmopathy. From that second work: Diagnosis of hyperthyroidism was new in patients aged 18 to 65, and its duration was under 2 months. During a first-round RT-PCR of the TCR CDR3, the HTBI primer set was used.

The source of this sequence is a woman under 40 with Graves disease. The chain employs TRBV28 and TRBJ1-1; TRBD1 aligns across 7 bases. The source was peripheral blood mononuclear cells (PBMCs), collected at new diagnosis, from a patient treated with antithyroid drugs. The CDR3: CASSLALGEGAGAFF. The CDR3 bases are TGTGCCAGCAGTTTGGCCTTGGGGGAGGGGGCCGGAGCTTTCTTT.